Below are 6 T cell receptor beta chains sequenced from a single sample in a study of vaccination effects on CD4 cells after COVID-19. Generated by immunoSEQ multiplex PCR, the TCRdb table keeps only in-frame clones and is missing some. The table records 26,000 or so clones, 72% of them present only once. Before sequencing, viral peptide pools were used by the ViraFEST assay to expand antigen-specific CD4+ T cells. Cells that had been cultured for 10 days were the source of isolated CD4+ T cells. The vaccine recipients had no prior SARS-CoV-2 infection, with negative nucleocapsid antibodies. Their cognate antigens are unknown. The sequences come from CD4+ T cells from PBMCs cultured with SARS-CoV-2 spike peptides, collected before COVID-19 vaccination. The receptor set was obtained from a human donor who received a COVID-19 vaccine.

This clone occurred once. The rearrangement joins TRBV27 to TRBJ2-1, with D perhaps matching TRBD2 (6 bases). The CDR3 is made up of 14 amino acids. Trimming shortened V by 2 bases and J by 5 bases, and 10 bases separated the two germline ends. Germline CDR1 is MNHEY and CDR2 is SMNVEV (reference sequence). The DNA for the CDR3 is TGTGCCAGCAGTTTAGGGGGGTTCAACAATGAGCAGTTCTTC. It yields the protein CASSLGGFNNEQFF.

The rearrangement uses TRBV5-1 and TRBJ2-7, with 8 bases aligning to TRBD1. Germline assignment: CDR1 SGHRS and CDR2 YFSETQ. V shed 4 bases, J shed 7 bases, and the junction held 10 bases outside the gene matches. The CDR3 contains 14 residues. The CDR3 loop is CASSAGQVLGEQYF. Here the CDR3 DNA reads TGCGCCAGCAGCGCGGGACAGGTCTTGGGGGAGCAGTACTTC.

V gene TRBV18 combines with J gene TRBJ1-5, with D possibly TRBD1 on 6 matching bases. Per germline, CDR1 KGHSH and CDR2 LQKENI. The V and J ends lost 1 base and 4 bases respectively, with 11 bases between them. The CDR3 totals 15 residues. The CDR3 DNA reads TGTGCCAGCTCACCACTCAGGGGCGGGAATCAGCCCCAGCATTTT. Residues: CASSPLRGGNQPQHF.

The chain has TRBV3-1 (or the pseudogene TRBV3-2) and TRBJ1-1, with no clear D. Looked up from germline, CDR1 is LGHDT and CDR2 is YNNKEL (reference sequence). The V and J ends lost 3 bases and 1 base respectively, with 3 bases between them. This CDR3 spans 12 amino acids. The CDR3 DNA reads TGTGCCAGCAGCCAGGGGAACACTGAAGCTTTCTTT. This codes for CASSQGNTEAFF.

The chain couples TRBV7-9 to TRBJ2-1; the D gene is possibly TRBD2 (6 bases). The CDR3 runs to 19 residues. The germline V and J ends were trimmed by 3 bases and 0 bases, with 21 bases remaining between them. Germline V gene data show CDR1 as SEHNR and CDR2 as FQNEAQ (reference sequence). The CDR3 region has the DNA TGTGCCAGCAGCTTCCCAAATCTCCGGGACTCCAACTCCTACAATGAGCAGTTCTTC. It encodes CASSFPNLRDSNSYNEQFF.

The chain joins TRBV5-8 to TRBJ1-5; 10 positions agree with TRBD1. The CDR3 sequence is 15 residues long. V was clipped by 0 bases and J by 9 bases; unmatched bases: 6. Per the germline V gene, CDR1 is SGHTS and CDR2 is YDEGEE. Here the CDR3 DNA reads TGTGCCAGCAGCTTGGGGACAGGGGGTTTGTTGCCCCAGCATTTT. Translated, it gives CASSLGTGGLLPQHF.